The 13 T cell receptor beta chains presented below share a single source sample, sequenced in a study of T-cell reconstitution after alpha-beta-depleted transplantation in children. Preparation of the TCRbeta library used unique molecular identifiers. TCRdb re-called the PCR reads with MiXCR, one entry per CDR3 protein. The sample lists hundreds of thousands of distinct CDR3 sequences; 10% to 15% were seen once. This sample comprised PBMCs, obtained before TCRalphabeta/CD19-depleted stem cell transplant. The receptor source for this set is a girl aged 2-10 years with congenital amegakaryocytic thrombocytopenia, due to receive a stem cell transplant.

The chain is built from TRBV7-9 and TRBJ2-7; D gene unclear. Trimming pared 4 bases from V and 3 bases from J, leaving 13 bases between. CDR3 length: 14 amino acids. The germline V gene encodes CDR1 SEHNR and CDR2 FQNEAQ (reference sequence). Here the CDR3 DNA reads TGTGCCAGCAGCTCCGATGGGATAAACTACGAGCAGTACTTC. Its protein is CASSSDGINYEQYF.

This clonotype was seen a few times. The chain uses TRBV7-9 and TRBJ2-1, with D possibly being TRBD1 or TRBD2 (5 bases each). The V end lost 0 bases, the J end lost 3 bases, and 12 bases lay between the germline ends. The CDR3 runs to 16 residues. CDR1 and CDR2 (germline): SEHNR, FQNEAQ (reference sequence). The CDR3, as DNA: TGTGCCAGCAGCTTAGCGGAAGGGGACCACTACAATGAGCAGTTCTTC. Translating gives CASSLAEGDHYNEQFF.

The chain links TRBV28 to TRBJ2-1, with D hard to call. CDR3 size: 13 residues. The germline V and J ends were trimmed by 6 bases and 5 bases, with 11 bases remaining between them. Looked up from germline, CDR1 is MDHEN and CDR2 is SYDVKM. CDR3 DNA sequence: TGTGCCAGCAGGCTATCCCACAACAATGAGCAGTTCTTC. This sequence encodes CASRLSHNNEQFF.

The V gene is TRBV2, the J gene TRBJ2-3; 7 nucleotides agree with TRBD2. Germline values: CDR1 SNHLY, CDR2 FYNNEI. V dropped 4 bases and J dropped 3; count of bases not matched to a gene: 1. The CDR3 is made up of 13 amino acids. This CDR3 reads CASSGTRTDTQYF. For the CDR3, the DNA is TGTGCCAGCAGTGGGACTAGGACAGATACGCAGTATTTT.

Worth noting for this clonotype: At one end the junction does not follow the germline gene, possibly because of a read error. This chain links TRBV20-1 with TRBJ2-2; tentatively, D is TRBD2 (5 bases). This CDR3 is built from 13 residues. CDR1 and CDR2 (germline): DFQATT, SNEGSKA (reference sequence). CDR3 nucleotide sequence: TGCAGTGCTAGGGGAGAGAACCCCGGGGAGCTGTTTTTT. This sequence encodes CSARGENPGELFF.

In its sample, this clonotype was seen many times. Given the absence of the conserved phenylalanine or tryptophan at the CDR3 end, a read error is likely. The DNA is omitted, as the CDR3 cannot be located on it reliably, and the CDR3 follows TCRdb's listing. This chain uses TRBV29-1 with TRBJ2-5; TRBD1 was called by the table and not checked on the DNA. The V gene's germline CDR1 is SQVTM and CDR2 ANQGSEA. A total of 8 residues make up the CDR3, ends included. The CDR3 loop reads CSAPLRAA.

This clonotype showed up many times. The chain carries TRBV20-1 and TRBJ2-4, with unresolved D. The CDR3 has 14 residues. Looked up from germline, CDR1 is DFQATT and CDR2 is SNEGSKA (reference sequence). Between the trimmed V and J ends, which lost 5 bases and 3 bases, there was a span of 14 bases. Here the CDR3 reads CSASENLGKNIQYF. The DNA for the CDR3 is TGCAGTGCTTCCGAAAACTTGGGCAAAAACATTCAGTACTTC.

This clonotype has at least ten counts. CDR3 loop: CSASLAGGGTDTQYF. Written as DNA, the CDR3 is TGCAGTGCTAGTCTAGCGGGGGGAGGGACAGATACGCAGTATTTT. The chain is built from TRBV20-1 and TRBJ2-3; TRBD2 matches 11 bases. This CDR3 is built from 15 residues. With 3 bases clipped from V and 3 bases from J, the junction kept 5 bases outside the gene matches. Germline V gene data show CDR1 as DFQATT and CDR2 as SNEGSKA (reference sequence).

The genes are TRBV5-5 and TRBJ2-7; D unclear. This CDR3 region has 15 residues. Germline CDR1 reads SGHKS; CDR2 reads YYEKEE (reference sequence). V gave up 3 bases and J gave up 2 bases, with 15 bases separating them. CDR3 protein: CASSSSTGGTYEQYF. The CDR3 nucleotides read TGTGCCAGCAGCTCGTCGACTGGCGGAACCTACGAGCAGTACTTC.

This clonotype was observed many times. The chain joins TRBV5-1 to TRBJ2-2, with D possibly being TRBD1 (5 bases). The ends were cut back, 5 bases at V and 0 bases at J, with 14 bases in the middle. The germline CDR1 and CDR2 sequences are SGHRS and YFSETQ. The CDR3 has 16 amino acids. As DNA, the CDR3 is TGCGCCAGCAGGGCTGATTGGACAACGAACACCGGGGAGCTGTTTTTT. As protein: CASRADWTTNTGELFF. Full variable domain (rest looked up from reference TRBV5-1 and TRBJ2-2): KAGVTQTPRYLIKTRGQQVTLSCSPISGHRSVSWYQQTPGQGLQFLFEYFSETQRNKGNFPGRFSGRQFSNSRSEMNVSTLELGDSALYLCASRADWTTNTGELFFGEGSRLTVL.

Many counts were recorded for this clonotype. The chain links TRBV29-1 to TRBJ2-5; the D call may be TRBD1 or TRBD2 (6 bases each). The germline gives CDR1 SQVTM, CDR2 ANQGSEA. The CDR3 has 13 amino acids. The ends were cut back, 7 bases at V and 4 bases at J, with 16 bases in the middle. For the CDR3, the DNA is TGCAGCGCCGAAGTGAGGGGGGCAGAGACCCAGTACTTC. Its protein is CSAEVRGAETQYF.

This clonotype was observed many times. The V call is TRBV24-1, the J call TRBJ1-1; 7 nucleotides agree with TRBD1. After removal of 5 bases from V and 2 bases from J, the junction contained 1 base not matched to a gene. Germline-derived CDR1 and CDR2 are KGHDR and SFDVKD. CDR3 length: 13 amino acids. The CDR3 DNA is TGTGCCACCAGTGGGGACAGCAACACTGAAGCTTTCTTT. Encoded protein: CATSGDSNTEAFF.

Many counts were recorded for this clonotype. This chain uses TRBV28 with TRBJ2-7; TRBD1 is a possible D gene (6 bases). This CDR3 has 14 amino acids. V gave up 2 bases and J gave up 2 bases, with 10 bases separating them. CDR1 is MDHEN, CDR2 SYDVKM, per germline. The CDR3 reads CASSLTGQPYEQYF. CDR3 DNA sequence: TGTGCCAGCAGTTTAACCGGACAGCCCTACGAGCAGTACTTC.